Listed below are T cell receptor beta chains from one sample, sequenced in a study of OX40 agonist ivuxolimab in advanced cancers. Sequencing used immunoSEQ multiplex PCR; TCRdb keeps in-frame clones, though not all of them. The table lists 30,000 to 45,000 clones, 78% of them singletons. The sequencing here drew on CD4+ or CD8+ T cells sorted from blood, taken in a trial of the OX40 agonist ivuxolimab. All receptors come from an adult with an advanced solid tumor such as melanoma, head and neck, liver or kidney cancer. Both conserved end residues are part of each CDR3. A D gene is named only where the DNA matches it firmly.

13,TRBJ2-1,TRBV5-1,.,TGCGCCAGCGGCCGTAGGGGGAACAATGAGCAGTTCTTC,CASGRRGNNEQFF
14,TRBJ1-5,TRBV30,.,TGTGCCTGGAGTTCGGGCGTGAGGGTGTCACCCCAGCATTTT,CAWSSGVRVSPQHF
15,TRBJ1-2,TRBV6-5,TRBD1,TGTGCCAGCAGTTACTCCGGGACAGCCGACTATGGCTACACCTTC,CASSYSGTADYGYTF
13,TRBJ1-2,TRBV6-5,.,TGTGCCAGCAGGGGGATTTCAGGTTACGGCTACACCTTC,CASRGISGYGYTF
16,TRBJ2-7,TRBV7-2,.,TGTGCCAGCAGCTTTGTAGGACTCGCGAGCTCCTACGAGCAGTACTTC,CASSFVGLASSYEQYF
11,TRBJ2-1,TRBV30,.,TGTGCCTGGAGTGAAGGGCGCGGGCAGTTCTTC,CAWSEGRGQFF
11,TRBJ1-2,TRBV19,.,TGTGCCATAGGTGGCGGGAAAGGCTACACCTTC,CAIGGGKGYTF
17,TRBJ2-1,TRBV5-3,.,TGTGCCAGAAGCCTGGCCGGGGCTAGCAATCTATTGGATGAGCAGTTCTTC,CARSLAGASNLLDEQFF
11,TRBJ2-1,TRBV5-8,.,TGTGCCAGCAGCTTGGTTTGGGTGCAGTTCTTC,CASSLVWVQFF
14,TRBJ2-3,TRBV30,TRBD1,TGTGCCTGGGCACACCAGGGGGTAACAGATACGCAGTATTTT,CAWAHQGVTDTQYF
16,TRBJ1-5,TRBV6-1,.,TGTGCCAGCAGTGAACTGGGCGGGATCCCCAATCAGCCCCAGCATTTT,CASSELGGIPNQPQHF
16,TRBJ1-3,TRBV30,.,TGTGCCTGGAGTGGGTGGCCAGGGGCCTCTGGAAACACCATATATTTT,CAWSGWPGASGNTIYF
15,TRBJ2-5,TRBV5-1,TRBD2,TGCGCCAGCAGCTTGGGAGCCAGCGGGGGCGGGACCCAGTACTTC,CASSLGASGGGTQYF
15,TRBJ1-1,TRBV5-6,.,TGTGCCAGCAGCCCCCTCCCGACCTGGAACACTGAAGCTTTCTTT,CASSPLPTWNTEAFF
14,TRBJ1-2,TRBV4-1,.,TGCGCCAGCAGCCAAGTGAGGGCAGGGGAGGGCTACACCTTC,CASSQVRAGEGYTF
18,TRBJ2-7,TRBV4-2,.,TGTGCCAGCAGCCCGCTGTCTTCGGCTAGCGCGCGTCTTTACGAGCAGTACTTC,CASSPLSSASARLYEQYF